This T cell receptor beta chain was recorded in a study of CD8+CD57+ T cells in acquired aplastic anemia (dated by TCRdb to 2017 to 2018). Concerning the study at large: A mean of approximately 3 ug of DNA, ranging from roughly 0.17 to 30 ug, was extracted from sorted CD4+ and CD8+ cells. An average of approximately 10 million reads for CD4+ cells and 11 million to 12 million reads for CD8+ cells was obtained from healthy donor samples. Study-level results and caveats: Patients and healthy controls showed no significant difference in CD8+ Simpson's diversity (P=0.060). Around 28 CD8+ CDR3 sequences were found to be shared between patients and controls, but these sequences appeared to be highly expressed in patients and within the immunodominant clones of the patients.

The study deep-sequenced TCR repertoires of sorted CD4+ and CD8+ blood T cells from severe aplastic anemia patients and healthy subjects. Ficoll-Paque density gradient centrifugation was used to isolate peripheral blood mononuclear cells. CD4+ and CD8+ T cells were sorted by FACS or magnetic beads before DNA extraction. The table lists this clonotype with a few counts. Its antigen is not yet known. At one boundary the junction diverges from the germline segment, which might be a read error. From its cysteine to its phenylalanine, the CDR3 spans 14 amino acids. CDR3 DNA is the only sequence kept; it has 42 bases, read in frame from the first base. The germline V gene (reference sequence) supplies CDR1 MNHEY and CDR2 SMNVEV. Profiling of TCR beta VDJ combinations and CDR3 sequences used genomic DNA as the template. An Illumina HiSeq 2000 was used for TCR repertoire sequencing. The authors' analysis ran thus. Repertoire assessment relied on Simpson's diversity index, CDR3 size and DJ length profiles, and TRBV/TRBJ rearrangement plots. The most abundant DNA sequence in the deep sequencing data was defined as the immunodominant clone. CDR3 amino acid sequences were screened for sharing across subjects and were compared with published repertoires and the VDJdb database. In-frame beta chains were kept once TCRdb had trimmed the public reads at Q25 with fastp and called clones with MiXCR. Entries are consolidated by CDR3 protein sequence, retaining the most common genes and DNA. For this entry, the V and J calls and clone size follow TCRdb and not the study's own pipeline. The sample has over 200,000 distinct CDR3 sequences on record, 61% of them singletons. About 29% of the sample comes from the top ten.

The chain uses TRBV27 and TRBJ1-5; the junction holds 8 bases that match TRBD1. The clonotype comes from a human donor in good health. Sample: sorted CD4+, CD8+, or CD8+CD57+ T cells (not recorded which) from PBMCs. The sequenced DNA is TGTGCCAGCGCCCAGGGACAGGCGAATCAGCCCCGGCATTTT. Its coded protein is CASAQGQANQPRHF.